The present T cell receptor beta chain was sequenced within a study of blood T cells in healthy people across ages (dated by TCRdb to the mid-2010s). Regarding the study in general: Template switching captured roughly one uniquely barcoded TCR beta cDNA molecule per two T cells in model experiments. Age-related changes in TCR beta repertoire diversity were measured in the study by deep sequencing normalized with unique cDNA molecular identifiers. Four age groups were formed from the donors: young (average 16 years), middle-aged (less than 40), aged (62) and long-lived (82). To avoid experimental bias, donors of different ages were spread randomly across the sequencing lanes. The study analyzed two additional independent replicas of 1 million unique cDNA reads from the same blood draw for two donors, one aged 18 to 30 and one aged 80 or older.

The roughly 37 donors, aged about 6 to 95 years, were systemically healthy Caucasian individuals from Russia. Each donor gave around 9.8 milliliters of peripheral blood, collected into EDTA-treated Vacutainer tubes. Ficoll-Paque density-gradient centrifugation was used to isolate PBMCs, with at least 7 million per sample. Total RNA was extracted from PBMCs with Trizol reagent, with at least 6 micrograms obtained per sample. For every donor, flow cytometry on a PBMC aliquot measured the percentage of naive CD45RAhigh/CD27high T cells. Libraries were prepared through 5' RACE. The sequencing machine was an Illumina HiSeq 2500. A second PCR of about 7 to 12 cycles was run with a J-beta primer mix and a sample-barcoded 5' primer. Each TCR beta cDNA molecule received a unique molecular identifier from a template-switch 5' adaptor carrying 12 random nucleotides. Each sample yielded at least 2.5 million CDR3-containing paired-end reads. The Mint cDNA synthesis kit, primed by a TRBC-specific oligonucleotide, was used to synthesize first-strand cDNA from all RNA. Following uracil-DNA glycosylase treatment, all cDNA underwent a first 18-cycle PCR with the universal primers M1SS and BC2_uni_R. In the source study's methods: For normalization, 1 million high-quality reads, each with a distinct molecular identifier, were randomly selected from each sample. Reads with shared molecular identifiers were discarded instead of being binned into consensus sequences. MiTCR, set to a Q25 quality threshold and the strictest error-elimination algorithm, was used for CDR3 identification, clonotype clustering and error correction. A nonparametric unseen species model with Euler transformation was used to estimate lower-bound total TCR beta diversity. TCRdb redid the processing of the public reads, applying fastp at Q25 and MiXCR, and retained in-frame beta chains. Each entry merges the rows of one CDR3 protein and shows their most common DNA and genes. These V and J calls rely on TCRdb rather than the paper's analysis. The sample contains about 320,000 distinct CDR3 sequences, 25% to 30% of them found a single time. 25% to 35% of the sample belongs to the ten largest clones.

According to the germline V gene, CDR1 reads MNHNS and CDR2 reads SASEGT. For this chain, trimming is 10 bases at the V end and 5 bases at the J end, and the number of junction bases without a gene match is 10. The CDR3 runs 13 amino acids, cysteine and phenylalanine included. Just CDR3 DNA is preserved here, 39 bases in frame from base 1. Broader findings and caveats from the paper: As age increased, observed TCR beta diversity per million T cells dropped in a roughly linear way, and a significant reduction was already evident by age about 36. Observed TCR beta diversity correlated strongly with the percentage of naive T cells measured by flow cytometry. The CMV infection status of donors was not known, potentially confounding age-related changes in expanded clonotypes. The long-lived group showed more naive CD4+ T cells, fewer expanded clones and increased TCR diversity than the aged group, suggesting age selection. Because profiling used bulk unsorted PBMCs, naive and antigen-experienced compartments could not be compared conclusively. Total diversity estimates from one million sequenced T cells were considered lower bounds and underestimates.

There are a few counts of this clonotype. Its antigen has not been determined. No qualities accompany the bases; no much larger clone lies one base away. The sequencing sample was made of blood. The rearrangement joined TRBV6-1 to TRBJ2-5, and TRBD1 matches 7 of the central bases. The receptor was isolated from an older woman in good health. The CDR3 has the sequence CATTTGMLETQYF. The DNA sequence follows: TGTGCCACCACGACAGGGATGTTGGAGACCCAGTACTTC.